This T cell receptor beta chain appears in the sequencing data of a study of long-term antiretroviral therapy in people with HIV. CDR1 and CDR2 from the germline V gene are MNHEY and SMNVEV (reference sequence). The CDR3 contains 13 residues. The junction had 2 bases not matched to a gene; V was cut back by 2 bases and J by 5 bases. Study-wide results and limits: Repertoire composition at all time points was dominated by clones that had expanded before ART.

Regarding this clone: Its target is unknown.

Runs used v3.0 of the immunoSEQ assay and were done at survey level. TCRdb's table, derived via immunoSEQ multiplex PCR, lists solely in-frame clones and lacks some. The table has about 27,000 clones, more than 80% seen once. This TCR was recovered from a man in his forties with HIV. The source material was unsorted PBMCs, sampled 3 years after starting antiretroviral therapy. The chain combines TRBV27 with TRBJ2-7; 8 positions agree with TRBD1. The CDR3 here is CASSLQGAHEQYF. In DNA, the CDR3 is TGTGCCAGCAGTTTACAGGGGGCGCACGAGCAGTACTTC.